This TCR beta chain was found in a study of cytomegalovirus exposure and HLA in healthy donors. Overall study results and limits: In an earlier analysis, most TCR beta V segments were productive about 87% or about 30% of the time. Overall, around 160 TCR beta chains were annotated as cytomegalovirus-associated.

13 Jbeta primers and 60 Vbeta primers were used for the PCR. The protocol was immunoSEQ multiplex PCR, while the TCRdb copy is restricted to in-frame clones and leaves out a portion. The sample consists of some 100,000 clones, about four fifths of them appearing once. The germline CDR1 and CDR2 sequences are SNHLY and FYNNEI. The CDR3 runs to 15 residues. After removal of 8 bases from V and 2 bases from J, the junction contained 10 bases not matched to a gene. Worth noting for this clone: The antigen is undetermined.

The clonotype originates from a male donor in good health and CMV-seropositive. Sequencing was performed on PBMCs. This chain uses TRBV2 with TRBJ2-3, with 7 nucleotides matching TRBD2. The CDR3 sequence is CASGSRGDPTDTQYF. In DNA, the CDR3 is TGTGCCAGCGGCTCCCGGGGGGATCCCACAGATACGCAGTATTTT.